This T cell receptor (beta chain) came from a study of cytomegalovirus exposure and HLA in healthy donors. Notes on the study in general: V segments that were indistinguishable, TRBV6-2 and TRBV6-3 among them, were omitted from analysis.

The PCR had 60 Vbeta and 13 Jbeta primers. Profiling relied on immunoSEQ multiplex PCR, and the TCRdb table lists in-frame clones only, not all of them. The table lists under 150,000 clones, 60% to 85% of them singletons. Details on this clone: Its antigen is still unknown.

The germline V gene encodes CDR1 SEHNR and CDR2 FQNEAQ (reference sequence). V was clipped by 1 base and J by 0 bases, with 7 bases between them. The CDR3 loop spans 15 amino acids. The sample taken for sequencing was PBMCs. V usage is TRBV7-9 and J usage is TRBJ1-3, with D possibly being TRBD1 (5 bases). This clonotype originated in a middle-aged woman in good health and CMV-seronegative. CDR3 amino acids: CASSLGRASGNTIYF. DNA for the CDR3: TGTGCCAGCAGCTTAGGCAGGGCCTCTGGAAACACCATATATTTT.